The present entry profiles one T cell receptor (beta chain) with its context. How the authors handled the data: Estimation of nucleated cell counts was performed using reference gene primer amplification. The data were produced by immunoSEQ multiplex PCR, yet TCRdb's version contains in-frame clones alone and is incomplete. V and J calls and clone size are those listed in that table; D and trimming were worked out from the DNA. The sample carries about 110,000 clones, around 81% recorded once. This entry belongs to a study of blood T cell repertoires in COVID-19. Study information: Acute and convalescent COVID-19 samples came from the United States, Italy and Spain. T cells, B-cell-depleted T cells, or PBMCs supplied cDNA or gDNA.

V lost 0 bases and J 7 bases, leaving 11 bases between the germline ends. The CDR3 extends over 15 amino acids. Germline assignment: CDR1 SGDLS and CDR2 YYNGEE. The origin of this receptor is a woman between 65 and 79 years old with acute or convalescent COVID-19. The chain combines TRBV9 with TRBJ1-6, with unresolved D. Sequenced sample: peripheral blood. As DNA, the CDR3 is TGTGCCAGCAGCGTAGGACCCCCGGGGAATTCACCCCTCCACTTT. This gives the protein CASSVGPPGNSPLHF.